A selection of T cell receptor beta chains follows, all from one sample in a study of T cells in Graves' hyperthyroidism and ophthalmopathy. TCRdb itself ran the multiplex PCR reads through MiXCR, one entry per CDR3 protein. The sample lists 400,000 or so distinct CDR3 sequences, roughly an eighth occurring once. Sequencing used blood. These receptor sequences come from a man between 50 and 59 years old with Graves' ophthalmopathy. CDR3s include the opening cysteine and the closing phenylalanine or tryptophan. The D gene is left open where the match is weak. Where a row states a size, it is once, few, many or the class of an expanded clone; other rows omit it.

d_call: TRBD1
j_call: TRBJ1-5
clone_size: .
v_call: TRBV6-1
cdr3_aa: CASSETRTGEQPQHF
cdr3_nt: TGTGCCAGCAGTGAGACTCGGACAGGGGAGCAGCCCCAGCATTTT

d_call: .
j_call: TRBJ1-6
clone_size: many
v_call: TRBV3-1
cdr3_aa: CASSGAGEASPLHF
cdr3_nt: TGTGCCAGCAGCGGAGCAGGGGAAGCTTCACCCCTCCACTTT

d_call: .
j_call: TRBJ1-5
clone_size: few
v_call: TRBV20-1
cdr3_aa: CSASGGQGQPQHF
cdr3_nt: TGCAGTGCTAGTGGAGGCCAGGGTCAGCCCCAGCATTTT

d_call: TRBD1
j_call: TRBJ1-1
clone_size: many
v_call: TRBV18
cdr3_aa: CASSLSTGATEAFF
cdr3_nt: TGTGCCAGCTCACTCTCGACAGGGGCCACTGAAGCTTTCTTT

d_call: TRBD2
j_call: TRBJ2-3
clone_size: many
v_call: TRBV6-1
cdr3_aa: CASSDRGLAGKAQYF
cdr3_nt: TGTGCCAGCAGTGATAGGGGACTAGCGGGAAAGGCGCAGTATTTT

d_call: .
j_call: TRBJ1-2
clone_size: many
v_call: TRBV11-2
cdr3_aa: CASSFGGGYGYTF
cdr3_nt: TGTGCCAGCAGCTTCGGAGGTGGCTATGGCTACACCTTC

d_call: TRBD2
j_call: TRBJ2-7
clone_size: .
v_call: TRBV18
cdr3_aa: CAGSPVRTGRYEQYF
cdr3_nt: TGTGCCGGCTCACCAGTACGTACCGGGAGGTACGAGCAGTACTTC

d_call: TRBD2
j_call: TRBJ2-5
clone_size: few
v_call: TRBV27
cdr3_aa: CASSPIAGRQETQYF
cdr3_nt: TGTGCCAGCAGTCCCATAGCGGGAAGGCAAGAGACCCAGTACTTC

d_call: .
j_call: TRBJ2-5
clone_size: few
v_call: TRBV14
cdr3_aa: CASSGTHGWRTQYF
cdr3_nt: TGTGCCAGCAGCGGAACCCACGGATGGCGGACCCAGTACTTC

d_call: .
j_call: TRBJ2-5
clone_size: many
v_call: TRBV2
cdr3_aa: CASSEKETQYF
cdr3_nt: TGTGCCAGCAGTGAGAAAGAGACCCAGTACTTC

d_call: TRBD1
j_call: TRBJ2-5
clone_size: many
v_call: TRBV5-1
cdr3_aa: CASSHDPTGAETQYF
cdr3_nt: TGCGCCAGCAGCCACGACCCTACAGGGGCGGAGACCCAGTACTTC

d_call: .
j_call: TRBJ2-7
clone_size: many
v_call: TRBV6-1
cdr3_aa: CASRSEYEQYF
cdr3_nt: TGTGCCAGCAGATCCGAATACGAGCAGTACTTC

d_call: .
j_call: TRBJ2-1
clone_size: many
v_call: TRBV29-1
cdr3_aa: CSVDPGSGTDEQFF
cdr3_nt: TGCAGCGTTGACCCCGGCAGTGGTACCGATGAGCAGTTCTTC

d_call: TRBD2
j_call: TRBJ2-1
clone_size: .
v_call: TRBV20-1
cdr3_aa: CSGSALAGGPLIGNEQFF
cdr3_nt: TGCAGTGGGTCCGCACTAGCGGGAGGGCCATTAATAGGAAATGAGCAGTTCTTC

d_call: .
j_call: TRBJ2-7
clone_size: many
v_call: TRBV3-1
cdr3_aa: CASSQDLQPEQYF
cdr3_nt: TGTGCCAGCAGCCAAGACCTTCAGCCCGAGCAGTACTTC

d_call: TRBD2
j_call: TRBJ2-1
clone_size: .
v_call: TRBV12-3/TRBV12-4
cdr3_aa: CASSSGTRTGEQFF
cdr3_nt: TGTGCCAGCAGTTCCGGGACTAGGACGGGTGAGCAGTTCTTC

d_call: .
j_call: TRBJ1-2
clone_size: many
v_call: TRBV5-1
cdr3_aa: CASSLAKDNYGYTF
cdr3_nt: TGCGCCAGCAGCTTGGCCAAAGACAACTATGGCTACACCTTC

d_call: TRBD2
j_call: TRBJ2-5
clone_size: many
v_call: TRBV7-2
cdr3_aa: CASRRGLAGRETQYF
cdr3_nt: TGTGCCAGCAGGAGGGGACTAGCGGGACGGGAGACCCAGTACTTC